These 23 T cell receptor beta chains came from one sample sequenced in a study of T cells after yellow fever vaccination. Via MiXCR, TCRdb re-called the 5' RACE reads, giving one row per CDR3 protein. The table records 300,000 or so distinct CDR3 sequences, around 7.3% of them present only once. This sample comprised PBMCs, obtained about 41 days after the first yellow fever vaccination. These receptor sequences come from a man younger than 30 who received the YFV17D yellow fever vaccine.

This clonotype was found a few times. V gene TRBV5-1 combines with J gene TRBJ2-5; D remains ambiguous. The CDR3 spans 16 residues. Trimming took off 1 base at V and 1 base at J, with 14 bases between the two ends. Germline V gives CDR1 SGHRS, CDR2 YFSETQ. The CDR3 spells CASSLIEGFPQETQYF. The CDR3 DNA follows: TGCGCCAGCAGCTTGATCGAAGGTTTCCCCCAAGAGACCCAGTACTTC.

This clonotype turned up a few times. The chain employs TRBV5-1 and TRBJ1-4; tentative D call: TRBD1 (5 bases). V dropped 7 bases and J dropped 2 bases, with 12 bases sitting between them. Looked up from germline, CDR1 is SGHRS and CDR2 is YFSETQ. CDR3 length equals 14 residues. The CDR3 DNA is TGCGCCAGCCGCCAGGACATCACTAATGAAAAACTGTTTTTT. Amino acids: CASRQDITNEKLFF.

The V and J genes are TRBV20-1 and TRBJ2-1; 7 nucleotides line up with TRBD2. V gave up 6 bases and J gave up 0 bases; unmatched junction bases: 5. The CDR3 sequence is 14 residues long. CDR1 and CDR2 (germline): DFQATT, SNEGSKA (reference sequence). CDR3 amino acids: CSAGRVGSYNEQFF. The DNA of the CDR3 is TGCAGTGCAGGGAGGGTTGGCTCCTACAATGAGCAGTTCTTC.

The V call is TRBV20-1, the J call TRBJ1-2; D not resolved. V gave up 0 bases and J gave up 1 base, with 6 bases separating them. CDR1 is DFQATT and CDR2 is SNEGSKA in the germline V gene (reference sequence). This CDR3 comprises 13 residues. The CDR3 DNA follows: TGCAGTGCTAGAGAGGGAATTAACTATGGCTACACCTTC. The encoded protein is CSAREGINYGYTF.

This clonotype occurred a few times. The chain recombines TRBV27 with TRBJ2-7, with 7 nucleotides matching TRBD1. The germline gives CDR1 MNHEY, CDR2 SMNVEV (reference sequence). V trimming: 3 bases; J trimming: 0 bases; junction bases outside the gene matches: 2. This CDR3 has 14 residues. The CDR3 region has the DNA TGTGCCAGCAGTTTTTGGGACAGCTCCTACGAGCAGTACTTC. Its translation: CASSFWDSSYEQYF.

This clonotype was detected only a few times. This chain connects TRBV29-1 to TRBJ2-1; TRBD1 is a possible D gene (6 bases). Germline loops: CDR1 SQVTM, CDR2 ANQGSEA. V shed 0 bases and J shed 2 bases, with 14 bases lying between them. CDR3 size: 16 residues. CDR3 coding DNA: TGCAGCGTTGAAGATTTCGGGACACCAACCTACAATGAGCAGTTCTTC. Amino acid sequence: CSVEDFGTPTYNEQFF.

This clonotype was seen many times. The V call is TRBV30, the J call TRBJ1-2, with D tentatively TRBD1 (6 bases). The V end lost 6 bases, the J end lost 1 base, and 12 bases lay between the germline ends. The CDR3 covers 13 residues. The germline CDR1 and CDR2 sequences are GTSNPN and SVGIG (reference sequence). The CDR3 DNA reads as TGTGCCTGCAGACAGGCTCTTAACTATGGCTACACCTTC. It is translated as CACRQALNYGYTF.

Ten or more counts support this clonotype. V usage is TRBV7-9 and J usage is TRBJ2-1; D not certain. This CDR3 is 13 amino acids long. The V gene's germline CDR1 is SEHNR and CDR2 FQNEAQ (reference sequence). The V end was cut by 1 base, the J end by 2 bases, with 3 bases between. The CDR3 nucleotides read TGTGCCAGCAGCTTAGGACCCTACAATGAGCAGTTCTTC. This encodes CASSLGPYNEQFF. The full variable domain, with the rest looked up from reference TRBV7-9 and TRBJ2-1, is DTGVSQNPRHKITKRGQNVTFRCDPISEHNRLYWYRQTLGQGPEFLTYFQNEAQLEKSRLLSDRFSAERPKGSFSTLEIQRTEQGDSAMYLCASSLGPYNEQFFGPGTRLTVL.

The chain recombines TRBV29-1 with TRBJ2-1, with D tentatively TRBD1 (5 bases). From germline, CDR1 is SQVTM and CDR2 ANQGSEA. The CDR3 runs to 14 residues. V gave up 4 bases and J gave up 5 bases, with 15 bases separating them. The CDR3 is CSVVEGAANNEQFF. In nucleotides, the CDR3 is TGCAGCGTTGTGGAAGGGGCTGCGAACAATGAGCAGTTCTTC.

In this sample, this clonotype turned up a few times. The chain links TRBV11-2 to TRBJ2-3; D call uncertain. This CDR3 has 13 amino acids. Trimming shortened V by 2 bases and J by 6 bases, and 9 bases separated the two germline ends. Germline CDR1 and CDR2: SGHAT and FQNNGV. The CDR3 loop reads CASSLTPADTQYF. The CDR3 DNA follows: TGTGCCAGCAGCTTAACCCCGGCCGATACGCAGTATTTT.

This clonotype was detected only a few times. The chain joins TRBV6-1 to TRBJ1-5; D remains unclear. This CDR3 has 14 amino acids. Between the trimmed V and J ends, which lost 6 bases and 2 bases, there was a span of 11 bases. Germline V lookup: CDR1 MNHNS, CDR2 SASEGT. The CDR3 nucleotides read TGTGCCAGCAGGCTAACAGTGGGCAATCAGCCCCAGCATTTT. It encodes CASRLTVGNQPQHF.

The chain uses TRBV10-3 and TRBJ1-5; D ambiguous. The ends were cut back, 0 bases at V and 0 bases at J, with 9 bases in the middle. The CDR3 loop spans 16 amino acids. Germline V gives CDR1 ENHRY, CDR2 SYGVKD. The CDR3 nucleotides read TGTGCCATCAGTGAGTCAAGTCAGGTTAGCAATCAGCCCCAGCATTTT. Translating gives CAISESSQVSNQPQHF.

V usage is TRBV28 and J usage is TRBJ2-5; tentative D call: TRBD2 (7 bases). V was clipped by 7 bases and J by 5 bases, with 20 bases between them. Per the germline V gene, CDR1 is MDHEN and CDR2 is SYDVKM. This CDR3 spans 15 amino acids. The DNA for the CDR3 is TGTGCCAGCACCCCGGGGGGCCTCCGGGGGGAGACCCAGTACTTC. This codes for CASTPGGLRGETQYF.

This chain uses TRBV5-1 with TRBJ2-1, with D perhaps assigned TRBD1 or TRBD2 (5 bases each). Trimming took 2 bases from V and 0 from J, leaving 18 bases between them. The CDR3 covers 18 residues. The germline V gene has CDR1 SGHRS and CDR2 YFSETQ. The CDR3 spells CASSFSRAAGSSYNEQFF. The DNA of the CDR3 is TGCGCCAGCAGCTTCTCACGGGCTGCAGGGAGCTCCTACAATGAGCAGTTCTTC.

The chain recombines TRBV23-1 with TRBJ2-3, with D maybe TRBD2 (5 bases). Being an ORF, TRBV23-1 has a function that is uncertain. V was clipped by 5 bases and J by 4 bases, with 19 bases between them. This CDR3 region has 16 residues. The CDR3 loop is CASSSVYPSSADTQYF. CDR3 sequence (DNA): TGCGCCAGCAGTTCGGTATACCCTAGCTCGGCAGATACGCAGTATTTT.

This clonotype was seen a few times. The gene calls are TRBV7-2 and TRBJ1-2; 8 bases are shared with TRBD1. CDR1 is SGHTA and CDR2 is FQGNSA in the germline V gene. The CDR3 contains 14 residues. Unmatched junction bases numbered 5, after V lost 5 bases and J lost 3 bases. The DNA for the CDR3 is TGTGCCAGCAGCCCGGGACAGGAACACTATGGCTACACCTTC. Its translation is CASSPGQEHYGYTF.

This clonotype has only a few counts. This rearrangement joins TRBV10-3 to TRBJ2-7, with D unclear. Trimming left V 6 bases short and J 3 bases short, with 6 bases between. From germline, CDR1 is ENHRY and CDR2 SYGVKD. CDR3 length: 11 residues. This CDR3 reads CAISLGYEQYF. CDR3 nucleotide sequence: TGTGCCATCAGCCTAGGCTACGAGCAGTACTTC.

The CDR3 protein is CASRSGGGYEQYF. The CDR3 bases are TGTGCCAGCAGGAGCGGTGGTGGATACGAGCAGTACTTC. V usage is TRBV6-1 and J usage is TRBJ2-7; possible D gene TRBD2, 5 bases. Trimming cost V 6 bases and J 4 bases, with 13 bases left between them. This CDR3 has 13 residues. The germline CDR1 and CDR2 sequences are MNHNS and SASEGT.

This clonotype has at least ten counts. This rearrangement joins TRBV5-1 to TRBJ2-1; D remains ambiguous. The CDR3 length is 13 residues. CDR1 is SGHRS, CDR2 YFSETQ, per germline. The germline V and J ends were trimmed by 2 bases and 6 bases, with 9 bases remaining between them. The CDR3 nucleotides are TGCGCCAGCAGCTTCTCGTGGGGCAATGAGCAGTTCTTC. Translation: CASSFSWGNEQFF.

The J gene is TRBJ1-5, the V gene TRBV20-1; TRBD1 matches at 7 bases. The V and J ends lost 3 bases and 6 bases, in that order; junction bases with no gene match: 8. Germline V gene lookup returns CDR1 DFQATT and CDR2 SNEGSKA (reference sequence). The CDR3 runs 14 residues. The CDR3 nucleotides are TGCAGTGCTAGGCCGGACAGGAGGAGTCAGCCCCAGCATTTT. Its protein product is CSARPDRRSQPQHF.

This clonotype came up a few times. The genes are TRBV20-1 and TRBJ2-1, with D perhaps matching TRBD2 (7 bases). V lost 5 bases to trimming and J lost 2 bases, with 22 bases between them. This CDR3 comprises 17 residues. Germline V gives CDR1 DFQATT, CDR2 SNEGSKA (reference sequence). The CDR3 DNA sequence: TGCAGTGCTCCATGGGGGGGGCCGGTTACCACCTACAATGAGCAGTTCTTC. Its protein product is CSAPWGGPVTTYNEQFF.

This clonotype was seen only a few times. The chain joins TRBV6-6 to TRBJ2-3, with D maybe TRBD2 (7 bases). The CDR3 loop spans 13 amino acids. The germline CDR1 and CDR2 sequences are MNHNY and SVGAGI (reference sequence). The germline V and J ends were trimmed by 8 bases and 3 bases, with 12 bases remaining between them. The CDR3 DNA follows: TGTGCCAGCGAGGAGGGGGGGACAGATACGCAGTATTTT. Amino acids: CASEEGGTDTQYF.

The rearrangement links TRBV29-1 to TRBJ2-5; maybe TRBD1 (6 bases). Trimming took off 2 bases at V and 3 bases at J, with 7 bases between the two ends. The germline gives CDR1 SQVTM, CDR2 ANQGSEA. The CDR3 is 12 residues long. This chain's CDR3 is CSVERTEETQYF. DNA for the CDR3: TGCAGCGTTGAAAGGACAGAAGAGACCCAGTACTTC.